Given below is one T cell receptor (beta chain) in context. This sample is part of a study of beta chain features in type 1 diabetes. What was sequenced were expressed TCRB transcripts, since all of the isolated RNA had been reverse transcribed. Sequencing used immunoSEQ multiplex PCR; TCRdb keeps in-frame clones, though not all of them. This table holds 300,000 to 400,000 clones, over 9.5% found once. The receptor was derived from a man younger than 30 in good health. The sample taken for sequencing was naive CD4+ T cells from blood.

CDR3: CASSPGTGAGYGYTF. CDR3 in DNA: TGTGCCAGCAGCCCCGGGACAGGGGCGGGCTATGGCTACACCTTC. The chain uses TRBV7-3 and TRBJ1-2; 10 bases are shared with TRBD1. V lost 5 bases, J lost 4 bases, and 7 bases stayed unmatched. CDR1 is SGHTA, CDR2 FQGTGA, per germline. The CDR3 length is 15 residues.